Listed here is a single TCR beta chain. The CDR3 runs 15 residues. V lost 8 bases and J lost 0, with 14 bases in between. Germline loops: CDR1 MNHNY, CDR2 SVGAGI (reference sequence). Assay used: immunoSEQ multiplex PCR; TCRdb lists only in-frame clones, some missing. Of 87,000 or so clones listed, about 90% were seen once; the top ten hold about 0.27%. The data were taken from a study of technical replicates of blood from a few donors. V usage is TRBV6-6 and J usage is TRBJ2-1, with D possibly matching TRBD2 (5 bases). Input material: T cells isolated from PBMCs. This TCR came from a human donor in good health. The DNA of the CDR3 is TGTGCCAGCGCAGACGGACTTTCCTCCTACAATGAGCAGTTCTTC. Its translation: CASADGLSSYNEQFF.